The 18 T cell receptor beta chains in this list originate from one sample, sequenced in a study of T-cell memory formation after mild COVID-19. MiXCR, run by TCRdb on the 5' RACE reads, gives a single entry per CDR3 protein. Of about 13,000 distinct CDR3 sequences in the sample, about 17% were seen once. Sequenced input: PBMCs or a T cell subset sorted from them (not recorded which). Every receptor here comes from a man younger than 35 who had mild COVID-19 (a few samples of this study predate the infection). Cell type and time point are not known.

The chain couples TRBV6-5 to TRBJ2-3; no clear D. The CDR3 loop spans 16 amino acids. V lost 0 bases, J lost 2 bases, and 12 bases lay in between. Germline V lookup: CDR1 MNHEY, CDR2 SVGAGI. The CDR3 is CASSYSMADLTDTQYF. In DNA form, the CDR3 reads TGTGCCAGCAGTTACTCGATGGCAGACCTCACAGATACGCAGTATTTT.

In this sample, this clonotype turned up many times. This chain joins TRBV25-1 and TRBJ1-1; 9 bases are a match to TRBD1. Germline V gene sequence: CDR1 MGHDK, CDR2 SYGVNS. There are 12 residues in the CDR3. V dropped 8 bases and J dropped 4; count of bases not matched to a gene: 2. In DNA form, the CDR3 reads TGTGCCAGCTTGACAGGGGGCACTGAAGCTTTCTTT. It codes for CASLTGGTEAFF.

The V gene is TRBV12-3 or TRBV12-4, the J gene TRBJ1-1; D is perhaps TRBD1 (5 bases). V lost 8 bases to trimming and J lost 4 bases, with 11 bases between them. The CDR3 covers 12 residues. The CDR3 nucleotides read TGTGCCAGCGGGCCCGGGGGCACTGAAGCTTTCTTT. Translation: CASGPGGTEAFF.

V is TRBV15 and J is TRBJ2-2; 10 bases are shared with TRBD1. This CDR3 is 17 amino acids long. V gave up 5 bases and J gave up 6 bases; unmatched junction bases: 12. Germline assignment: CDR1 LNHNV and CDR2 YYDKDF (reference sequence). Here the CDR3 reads CATSSLRDRGFSGELFF. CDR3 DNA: TGTGCCACCAGCTCCCTTAGGGACAGGGGATTTTCCGGGGAGCTGTTTTTT.

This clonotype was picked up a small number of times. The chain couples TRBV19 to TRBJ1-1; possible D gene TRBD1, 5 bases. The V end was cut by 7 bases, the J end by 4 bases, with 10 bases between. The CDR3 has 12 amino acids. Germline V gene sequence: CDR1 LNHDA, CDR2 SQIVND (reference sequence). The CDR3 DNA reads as TGTGCCAGTATCCAAGGGGCCACTGAAGCTTTCTTT. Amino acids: CASIQGATEAFF.

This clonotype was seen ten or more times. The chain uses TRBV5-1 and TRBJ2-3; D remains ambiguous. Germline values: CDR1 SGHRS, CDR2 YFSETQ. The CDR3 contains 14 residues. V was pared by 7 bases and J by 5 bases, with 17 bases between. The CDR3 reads CASGTEPQRDTQYF. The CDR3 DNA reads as TGCGCCAGCGGCACTGAGCCCCAGCGAGATACGCAGTATTTT.

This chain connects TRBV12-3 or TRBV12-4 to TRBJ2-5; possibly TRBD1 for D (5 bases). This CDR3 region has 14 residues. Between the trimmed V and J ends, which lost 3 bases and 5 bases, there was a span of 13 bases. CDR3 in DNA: TGTGCCAGCAGTTTTTTGGGGCGGATGGAGACCCAGTACTTC. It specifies CASSFLGRMETQYF.

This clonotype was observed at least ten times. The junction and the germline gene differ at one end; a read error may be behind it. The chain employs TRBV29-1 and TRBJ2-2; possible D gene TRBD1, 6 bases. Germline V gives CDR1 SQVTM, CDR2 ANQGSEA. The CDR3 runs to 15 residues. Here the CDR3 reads CSVEKVGAKTGELFF. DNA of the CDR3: TGCAGCGTTGAAAAAGTGGGGGCGAAGACCGGGGAGCTGTTTTTT.

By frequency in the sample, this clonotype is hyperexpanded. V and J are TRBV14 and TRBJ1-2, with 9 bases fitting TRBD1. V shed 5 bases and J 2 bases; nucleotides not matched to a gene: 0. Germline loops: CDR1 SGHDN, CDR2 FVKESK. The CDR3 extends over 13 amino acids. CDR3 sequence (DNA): TGTGCCAGCAGCGGGACAGGGAACTATGGCTACACCTTC. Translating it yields CASSGTGNYGYTF.

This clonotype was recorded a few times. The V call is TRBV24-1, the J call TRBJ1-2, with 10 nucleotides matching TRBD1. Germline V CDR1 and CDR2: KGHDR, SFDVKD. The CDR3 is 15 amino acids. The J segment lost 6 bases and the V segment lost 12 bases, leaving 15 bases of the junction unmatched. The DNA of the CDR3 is TGTGCCGCCGGGACGACAGGGGGCCGTAGAAATGGCTACACCTTC. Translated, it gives CAAGTTGGRRNGYTF.

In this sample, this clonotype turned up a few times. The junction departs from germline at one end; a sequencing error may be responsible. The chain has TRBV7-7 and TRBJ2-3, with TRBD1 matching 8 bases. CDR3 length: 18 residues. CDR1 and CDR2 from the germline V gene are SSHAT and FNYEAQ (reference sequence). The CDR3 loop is CASSLFPLGAGGRDTQYF. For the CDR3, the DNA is TGTGCTAGCAGCTTGTTTCCTCTCGGTGCAGGGGGCAGAGATACGCAGTATTTT.

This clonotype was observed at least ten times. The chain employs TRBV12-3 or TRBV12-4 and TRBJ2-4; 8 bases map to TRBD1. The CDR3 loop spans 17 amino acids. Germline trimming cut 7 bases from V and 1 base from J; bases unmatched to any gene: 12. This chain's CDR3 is CASKAPTGGNAKNIQYF. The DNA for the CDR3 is TGTGCCAGCAAGGCCCCCACAGGGGGTAACGCCAAAAACATTCAGTACTTC.

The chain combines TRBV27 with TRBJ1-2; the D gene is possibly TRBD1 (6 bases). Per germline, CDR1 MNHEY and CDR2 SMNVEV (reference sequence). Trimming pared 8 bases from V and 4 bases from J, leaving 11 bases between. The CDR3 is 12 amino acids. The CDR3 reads CASYEGGYGYTF. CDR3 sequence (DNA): TGTGCCAGCTATGAGGGGGGCTATGGCTACACCTTC.

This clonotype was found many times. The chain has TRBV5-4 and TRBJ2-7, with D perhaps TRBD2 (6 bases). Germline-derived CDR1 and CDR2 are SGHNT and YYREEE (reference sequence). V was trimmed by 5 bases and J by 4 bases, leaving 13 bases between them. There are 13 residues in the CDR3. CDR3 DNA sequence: TGTGCCAGCAGTTCGGGACTTCCATACGAGCAGTACTTC. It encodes CASSSGLPYEQYF.

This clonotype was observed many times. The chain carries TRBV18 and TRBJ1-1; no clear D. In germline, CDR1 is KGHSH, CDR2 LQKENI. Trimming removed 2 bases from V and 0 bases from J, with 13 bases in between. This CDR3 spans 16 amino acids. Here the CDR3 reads CASSPENWYMNTEAFF. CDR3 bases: TGTGCCAGCTCACCAGAGAACTGGTACATGAACACTGAAGCTTTCTTT.

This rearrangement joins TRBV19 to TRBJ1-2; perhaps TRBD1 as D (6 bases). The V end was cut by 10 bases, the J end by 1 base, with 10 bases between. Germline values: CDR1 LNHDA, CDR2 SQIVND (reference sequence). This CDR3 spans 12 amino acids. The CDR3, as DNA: TGTGCCACCCCGGACAGTAACTATGGCTACACCTTC. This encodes CATPDSNYGYTF.

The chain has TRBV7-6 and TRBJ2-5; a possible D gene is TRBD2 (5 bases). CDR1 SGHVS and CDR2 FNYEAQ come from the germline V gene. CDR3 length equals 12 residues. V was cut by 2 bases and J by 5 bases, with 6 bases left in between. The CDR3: CASSLWRETQYF. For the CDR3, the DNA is TGTGCCAGCAGCTTATGGAGGGAGACCCAGTACTTC.

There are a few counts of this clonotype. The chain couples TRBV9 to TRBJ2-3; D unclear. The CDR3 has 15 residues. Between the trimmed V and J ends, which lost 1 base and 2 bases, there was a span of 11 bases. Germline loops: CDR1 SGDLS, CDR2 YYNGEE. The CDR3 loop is CASSVLLRPTDTQYF. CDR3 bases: TGTGCCAGCAGCGTACTGCTCCGTCCCACAGATACGCAGTATTTT.